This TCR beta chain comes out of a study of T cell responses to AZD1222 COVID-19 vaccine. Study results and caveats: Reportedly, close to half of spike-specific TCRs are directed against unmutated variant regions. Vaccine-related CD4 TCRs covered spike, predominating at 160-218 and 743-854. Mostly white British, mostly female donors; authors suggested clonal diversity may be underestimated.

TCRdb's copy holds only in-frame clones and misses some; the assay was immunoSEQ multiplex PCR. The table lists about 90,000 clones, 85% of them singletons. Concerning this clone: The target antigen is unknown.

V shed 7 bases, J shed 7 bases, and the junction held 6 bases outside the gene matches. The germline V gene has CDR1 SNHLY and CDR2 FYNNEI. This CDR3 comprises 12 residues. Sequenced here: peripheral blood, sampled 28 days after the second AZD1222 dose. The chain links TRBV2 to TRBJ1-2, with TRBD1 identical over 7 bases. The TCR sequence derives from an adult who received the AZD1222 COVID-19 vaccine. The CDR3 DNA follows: TGTGCCAGCATGGACGCAGGGGGTGGCTACACCTTC. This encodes CASMDAGGGYTF.